This T cell receptor (beta chain) stems from a study of blood T cell repertoires in COVID-19. Study-wide background: T cells, B-cell-depleted T cells, or PBMCs provided the cDNA or gDNA that served as material.

The CDR3 consists of 18 residues. Germline loops: CDR1 MNHEY, CDR2 SMNVEV (reference sequence). J gave up 1 base and V 5 bases, and 8 bases lay outside the gene matches. As originally analysed: Amplifying reference gene primers gave estimates of nucleated cell counts. Measured with immunoSEQ multiplex PCR; TCRdb has only the in-frame clones, and not every one. That table gives V, J and clone size, and the DNA gave D and trimming. The repertoire holds 220,000 or so clones, with approximately 83% as singletons. The sample comprised peripheral blood. This chain links TRBV27 with TRBJ2-2, with TRBD2 matching over 12 bases. The TCR originated in a woman between 55 and 75 years old with acute or convalescent COVID-19. CDR3 nucleotides: TGTGCCAGCAGTGTAACTAGCGGGGGGTTCAAGAACACCGGGGAGCTGTTTTTT. The encoded protein is CASSVTSGGFKNTGELFF.